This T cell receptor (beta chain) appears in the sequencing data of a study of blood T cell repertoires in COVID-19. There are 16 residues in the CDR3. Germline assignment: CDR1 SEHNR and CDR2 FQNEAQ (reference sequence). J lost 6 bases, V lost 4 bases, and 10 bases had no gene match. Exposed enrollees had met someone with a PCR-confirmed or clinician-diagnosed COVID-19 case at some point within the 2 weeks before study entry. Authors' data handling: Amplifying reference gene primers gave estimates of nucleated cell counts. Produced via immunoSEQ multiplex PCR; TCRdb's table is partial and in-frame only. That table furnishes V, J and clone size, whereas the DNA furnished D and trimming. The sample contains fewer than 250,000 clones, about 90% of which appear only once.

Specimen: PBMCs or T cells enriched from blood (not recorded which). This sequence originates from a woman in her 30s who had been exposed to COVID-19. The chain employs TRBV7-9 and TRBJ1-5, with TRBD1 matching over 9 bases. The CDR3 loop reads CASSCYRGHEVQPQHF. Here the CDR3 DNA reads TGTGCCAGCAGCTGCTACAGGGGGCATGAGGTTCAGCCCCAGCATTTT. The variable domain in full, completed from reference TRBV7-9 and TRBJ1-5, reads DTGVSQNPRHKITKRGQNVTFRCDPISEHNRLYWYRQTLGQGPEFLTYFQNEAQLEKSRLLSDRFSAERPKGSFSTLEIQRTEQGDSAMYLCASSCYRGHEVQPQHFGDGTRLSIL.